This T cell receptor beta chain appears in the sequencing data of a study of blood T cell repertoires in COVID-19. Study at large: COVID-19 samples from acute and convalescent phases originated in the United States, Italy and Spain.

The method was immunoSEQ multiplex PCR; TCRdb's version includes in-frame clones alone and lacks a portion of them. The sample yields 300,000 to 400,000 clones, about 88% seen once. CDR3 size: 13 residues. The germline V gene encodes CDR1 SNHLY and CDR2 FYNNEI. With V trimmed by 4 bases and J by 5 bases, 4 bases remained unmatched. The sequencing sample was made of peripheral blood. This receptor was taken from a woman in her sixties or seventies with COVID-19, enrolled during active disease. V is TRBV2 and J is TRBJ1-1, with 7 bases aligning to TRBD1. The chain's CDR3 is CASSGDSGTEAFF. Written as DNA, the CDR3 is TGTGCCAGCAGTGGGGACAGCGGGACTGAAGCTTTCTTT.